The 29 T cell receptor beta chains listed next were all sequenced from one sample in a study of shared clonotypes between healthy human individuals. Sequencing was performed with immunoSEQ multiplex PCR; in TCRdb, only in-frame clones are kept and a portion is missing. The table shows approximately 740,000 clones, with approximately 74% occurring only once. What was sequenced was memory CD4+ T cells sorted from blood. Regarding subset: CD45RA-negative fraction. The receptors shown here come from a woman in her twenties or thirties in good health.

The V gene is TRBV5-1, the J gene TRBJ2-7; D perhaps matches TRBD2 (5 bases). The germline CDR1 and CDR2 sequences are SGHRS and YFSETQ. This CDR3 region has 13 residues. The germline V and J ends were trimmed by 4 bases and 3 bases, with 11 bases remaining between them. Written as DNA, the CDR3 is TGCGCCAGCAGCGAATCCGGGGTCTACGAGCAGTACTTC. The encoded protein is CASSESGVYEQYF. The full variable domain, with the rest looked up from reference TRBV5-1 and TRBJ2-7, is KAGVTQTPRYLIKTRGQQVTLSCSPISGHRSVSWYQQTPGQGLQFLFEYFSETQRNKGNFPGRFSGRQFSNSRSEMNVSTLELGDSALYLCASSESGVYEQYFGPGTRLTVT.

The chain combines TRBV5-5 with TRBJ2-3; D unresolved. Germline V gene sequence: CDR1 SGHKS, CDR2 YYEKEE (reference sequence). Trimming took off 5 bases at V and 6 bases at J, with 16 bases between the two ends. CDR3 length: 14 residues. The CDR3 is CASRSRTSGDTQYF. CDR3 in DNA: TGTGCCAGCAGGTCGCGGACGAGTGGCGATACGCAGTATTTT.

Many counts were recorded for this clone. The same CDR3 also results from other DNA sequences found in this sample. The rearrangement links TRBV18 to TRBJ1-2; D is unclear. Trimming removed 2 bases at V and 2 bases at J, with 6 bases between. CDR1 is KGHSH, CDR2 LQKENI, per germline. The CDR3 sequence is 13 residues long. The DNA of the CDR3 is TGTGCCAGCTCACCAACTGAGAACTATGGCTACACCTTC. Translating it yields CASSPTENYGYTF.

This rearrangement joins TRBV5-1 to TRBJ2-1; 12 bases match TRBD1. Germline CDR1 and CDR2: SGHRS and YFSETQ. This CDR3 spans 15 amino acids. With V trimmed by 3 bases and J by 6 bases, 4 bases remained unmatched. Written as DNA, the CDR3 is TGCGCCAGCAGCTCGGGACAGGGGGCCGTCAATGAGCAGTTCTTC. Protein sequence: CASSSGQGAVNEQFF.

The chain couples TRBV18 to TRBJ1-5; TRBD1 might be the D (5 bases). CDR3 length: 13 amino acids. The germline V and J ends were trimmed by 2 bases and 7 bases, with 9 bases remaining between them. Germline loops: CDR1 KGHSH, CDR2 LQKENI. The CDR3 nucleotides read TGTGCCAGCTCACCAGAGGGGACCCAGCCCCAGCATTTT. Translating gives CASSPEGTQPQHF. Full variable domain (missing parts from reference TRBV18 and TRBJ1-5): NAGVMQNPRHLVRRRGQEARLRCSPMKGHSHVYWYRQLPEEGLKFMVYLQKENIIDESGMPKERFSAEFPKEGPSILRIQQVVRGDSAAYFCASSPEGTQPQHFGDGTRLSIL.

This clone was picked up a small number of times. The rearrangement links TRBV4-2 to TRBJ2-3; 9 bases match TRBD2. CDR1 is LGHNA and CDR2 is YNFKEQ in the germline V gene. This CDR3 comprises 17 residues. With 3 bases clipped from V and 0 bases from J, the junction kept 7 bases outside the gene matches. The CDR3 nucleotides read TGTGCCAGCAGCCAGGTCTCTAGCGGGATTAGCACAGATACGCAGTATTTT. Encoded protein: CASSQVSSGISTDTQYF.

The CDR3 sequence: CASSTDRRREQYF. The CDR3 nucleotides are TGTGCCAGCAGCACGGACCGTCGCCGGGAGCAGTACTTC. This rearrangement joins TRBV11-2 to TRBJ2-7; D gene unclear. V lost 5 bases to trimming and J lost 7 bases, with 15 bases between them. This CDR3 is built from 13 residues. Germline V gene data show CDR1 as SGHAT and CDR2 as FQNNGV. Full variable domain (rest looked up from reference TRBV11-2 and TRBJ2-7): EAGVAQSPRYKIIEKRQSVAFWCNPISGHATLYWYQQILGQGPKLLIQFQNNGVVDDSQLPKDRFSAERLKGVDSTLKIQPAKLEDSAVYLCASSTDRRREQYFGPGTRLTVT.

Many counts were recorded for this clone. The chain uses TRBV15 and TRBJ2-5; D possibly corresponds to TRBD2 (5 bases). Germline CDR1 LNHNV, CDR2 YYDKDF (reference sequence). Trimming took 5 bases from V and 1 from J, leaving 14 bases between them. The CDR3 is 15 residues long. The CDR3 loop is CATSSLTTVQETQYF. The CDR3 bases are TGTGCCACCAGCTCCTTGACTACCGTCCAAGAGACCCAGTACTTC.

To note about this clone: The identical CDR3 is also encoded by other nucleotide sequences in the sample. The V call is TRBV18, the J call TRBJ2-7; 7 nucleotides align to TRBD1. Germline assignment: CDR1 KGHSH and CDR2 LQKENI. CDR3 size: 14 residues. V lost 3 bases and J lost 4; bases outside the gene matches: 6. The CDR3 reads CASSPRQGVYEQYF. The CDR3 DNA follows: TGTGCCAGCTCACCTAGGCAGGGGGTTTACGAGCAGTACTTC.

The V and J genes are TRBV28 and TRBJ2-7, with 8 bases that match TRBD2. The CDR3 extends over 16 amino acids. With 1 base clipped from V and 0 bases from J, the junction kept 5 bases outside the gene matches. Germline lookup yields CDR1 MDHEN and CDR2 SYDVKM. This CDR3 is CASSLSGGSRSYEQYF. The CDR3 DNA sequence: TGTGCCAGCAGTTTATCGGGAGGGAGCCGCTCCTACGAGCAGTACTTC.

V is TRBV6-5 and J is TRBJ1-3; D is possibly TRBD1 (5 bases). Trimming cost V 6 bases and J 2 bases, with 11 bases left between them. The germline CDR1 and CDR2 sequences are MNHEY and SVGAGI. The CDR3 totals 14 residues. CDR3 in DNA: TGTGCCAGCAGCCATCGACAGACTGGAAACACCATATATTTT. It yields the protein CASSHRQTGNTIYF.

As regards this clone: This may be a read error, as it is one base from a much larger clone. The CDR3 loop reads CASSKYNEQFF. DNA of the CDR3: TGTGCCAGCAGCAAATACAATGAGCAGTTCTTC. V usage is TRBV5-6 and J usage is TRBJ2-1; no clear D gene. The CDR3 consists of 11 residues. Germline V gene data show CDR1 as SGHDT and CDR2 as YYEEEE. V gave up 4 bases and J gave up 4 bases, with 3 bases separating them.

This clone occurred once. The J gene is TRBJ2-3, the V gene TRBV25-1; tentatively, D is TRBD1 (5 bases). Germline V lookup: CDR1 MGHDK, CDR2 SYGVNS. The ends were cut back, 2 bases at V and 4 bases at J, with 16 bases in the middle. This CDR3 spans 16 amino acids. The DNA of the CDR3 is TGTGCCAGCAGTGAACGCGCTGGACACCCCGCAGATACGCAGTATTTT. As protein: CASSERAGHPADTQYF. The full variable domain, its missing parts supplied by reference TRBV25-1 and TRBJ2-3, is EADIYQTPRYLVIGTGKKITLECSQTMGHDKMYWYQQDPGMELHLIHYSYGVNSTEKGDLSSESTVSRIRTEHFPLTLESARPSHTSQYLCASSERAGHPADTQYFGPGTRLTVL.

This chain connects TRBV27 to TRBJ2-7; weak D call: TRBD1 (6 bases). The ends were cut back, 3 bases at V and 4 bases at J, with 13 bases in the middle. Germline V gives CDR1 MNHEY, CDR2 SMNVEV (reference sequence). There are 14 residues in the CDR3. The CDR3 DNA sequence: TGTGCCAGCAGTTTTTCCCAGGGGCGGTACGAGCAGTACTTC. It codes for CASSFSQGRYEQYF.

J is TRBJ2-1 and V is TRBV25-1, with no clear D. V dropped 2 bases and J dropped 7 bases, with 18 bases sitting between them. Germline values: CDR1 MGHDK, CDR2 SYGVNS. CDR3 length: 16 amino acids. CDR3 amino acids: CASSESSLLGWNEQFF. CDR3 DNA sequence: TGTGCCAGCAGTGAAAGTTCCCTACTGGGTTGGAATGAGCAGTTCTTC.

J is TRBJ2-2 and V is TRBV5-6; no clear D. Germline V lookup: CDR1 SGHDT, CDR2 YYEEEE. The CDR3 is made up of 16 amino acids. Trimming shortened V by 4 bases and J by 0 bases, and 13 bases separated the two germline ends. CDR3 DNA sequence: TGTGCCAGCAGCCCGCTGGAAGCGTCGAACACCGGGGAGCTGTTTTTT. It specifies CASSPLEASNTGELFF.

V usage is TRBV7-9 and J usage is TRBJ2-7; 13 bases match TRBD2. J lost 3 bases, V lost 5 bases, and 4 bases had no gene match. From germline, CDR1 is SEHNR and CDR2 FQNEAQ (reference sequence). This CDR3 region has 15 residues. CDR3 amino acids: CASSRTSGSLYEQYF. CDR3 nucleotides: TGTGCCAGCAGCCGGACTAGCGGGAGTCTCTACGAGCAGTACTTC.

This chain links TRBV6-5 with TRBJ1-4; perhaps TRBD1 as D (5 bases). Germline V CDR1 and CDR2: MNHEY, SVGAGI. V lost 4 bases, J lost 12 bases, and 12 bases lay in between. CDR3 length: 12 residues. CDR3 sequence (DNA): TGTGCCAGCAGTTCATTTCAGGGACAACTGTTTTTT. This gives the protein CASSSFQGQLFF.

This clone was counted many times. The J gene is TRBJ2-2, the V gene TRBV29-1; possibly TRBD1 or TRBD2 for D (5 bases each). V shed 7 bases and J shed 3 bases, with 15 bases lying between them. Germline CDR1 is SQVTM and CDR2 is ANQGSEA. CDR3 length equals 14 residues. CDR3 protein: CSAQEGTYTGELFF. CDR3 nucleotides: TGCAGCGCTCAAGAAGGGACCTACACCGGGGAGCTGTTTTTT.

In regard to this clone: This may stem from a read error, because a much larger clone lies one nucleotide away. The sample contains more than one DNA sequence encoding this CDR3. This chain links TRBV5-1 with TRBJ2-1; possibly TRBD1 for D (5 bases). The CDR3 sequence is 15 residues long. Germline CDR1 and CDR2: SGHRS and YFSETQ. V shed 4 bases and J shed 0 bases, with 11 bases lying between them. The CDR3 region is CASSPDTSSYNEQFF. In DNA, the CDR3 is TGCGCCAGCAGCCCGGACACGAGCTCCTACAATGAGCAGTTCTTC.

The CDR3 bases are TGTGCCCCTCCGGGGGACAGGGAAGGCATCACTGAAGCTTTCTTT. Translation: CAPPGDREGITEAFF. The chain carries TRBV15 and TRBJ1-1; 9 nucleotides match TRBD1. Germline CDR1 LNHNV, CDR2 YYDKDF (reference sequence). This CDR3 spans 15 amino acids. With V trimmed by 11 bases and J by 4 bases, 14 bases remained unmatched.

The rearrangement uses TRBV19 and TRBJ2-5; 11 bases are shared with TRBD1. V was clipped by 6 bases and J by 4 bases; unmatched bases: 1. The CDR3 totals 13 residues. Germline V lookup: CDR1 LNHDA, CDR2 SQIVND (reference sequence). The CDR3 DNA reads as TGTGCCAGTAGCGGACAGGGGGCAGAGACCCAGTACTTC. Residues: CASSGQGAETQYF.

The chain links TRBV19 to TRBJ1-5, with a tentative D call TRBD1 (5 bases). V was shortened by 2 bases and J by 6 bases, with 14 bases between the two germline ends. CDR3 length: 15 amino acids. CDR1 is LNHDA and CDR2 is SQIVND in the germline V gene (reference sequence). CDR3 region: CASSIRDQRGQPQHF. CDR3 coding DNA: TGTGCCAGTAGTATACGGGACCAAAGAGGTCAGCCCCAGCATTTT.

This clone was seen once. The chain has TRBV7-9 and TRBJ2-7; 8 bases agree with TRBD2. V shed 11 bases and J 6 bases; nucleotides not matched to a gene: 12. Germline assignment: CDR1 SEHNR and CDR2 FQNEAQ (reference sequence). This CDR3 contains 13 residues. DNA of the CDR3: TGTGCCTCAATTTCCAGCGGGAGCGGCGAGCAGTACTTC. It is translated as CASISSGSGEQYF.

This chain joins TRBV6-6 and TRBJ2-7; 8 positions match TRBD2. The CDR3 contains 16 residues. Germline CDR1 and CDR2: MNHNY and SVGAGI (reference sequence). The J segment lost 3 bases and the V segment lost 2 bases, leaving 9 bases of the junction unmatched. CDR3 coding DNA: TGTGCCAGCAGTTACCGCTTAAGCGGGAGCCTCTACGAGCAGTACTTC. Amino acids: CASSYRLSGSLYEQYF.

This chain uses TRBV7-9 with TRBJ2-2; 13 bases match TRBD2. Germline values: CDR1 SEHNR, CDR2 FQNEAQ (reference sequence). There are 15 residues in the CDR3. Trimming took 6 bases from V and 7 from J; bases not matched to a gene: 5. The CDR3 nucleotides are TGTGCCAGCAGAGGGACTAGCGGGATTAGCGGGGAGCTGTTTTTT. Its translation is CASRGTSGISGELFF.

This clone was observed many times. V gene TRBV7-2 combines with J gene TRBJ2-6; D tentatively reads TRBD1 or TRBD2 (5 bases each). V was trimmed by 2 bases and J by 4 bases, leaving 15 bases between them. CDR3 length equals 17 residues. Germline assignment: CDR1 SGHTA and CDR2 FQGNSA. CDR3 amino acids: CASSLKVSGTGANVLTF. DNA of the CDR3: TGTGCCAGCAGCTTAAAAGTCTCCGGGACCGGGGCCAACGTCCTGACTTTC.

As DNA, the CDR3 is TGTGCCACCAGCCCTTACAGGGGGGCAACTAATGAAAAACTGTTTTTT. It is translated as CATSPYRGATNEKLFF. The rearrangement joins TRBV15 to TRBJ1-4; 8 positions match TRBD1. The CDR3 contains 16 residues. V dropped 5 bases and J dropped 0; count of bases not matched to a gene: 5. Germline V gene data show CDR1 as LNHNV and CDR2 as YYDKDF (reference sequence).

This chain connects TRBV7-2 to TRBJ2-3; D not resolved. The CDR3 has 14 residues. CDR1 is SGHTA, CDR2 FQGNSA, per germline. Trimming cost V 5 bases and J 0 bases, with 9 bases left between them. The CDR3: CASSRTSSTDTQYF. CDR3 DNA sequence: TGTGCCAGCAGCCGGACGTCTAGCACAGATACGCAGTATTTT. The full variable domain, completed using reference TRBV7-2 and TRBJ2-3, is GAGVSQSPSNKVTEKGKDVELRCDPISGHTALYWYRQSLGQGLEFLIYFQGNSAPDKSGLPSDRFSAERTGGSVSTLTIQRTQQEDSAVYLCASSRTSSTDTQYFGPGTRLTVL.